Shown below are 16 T cell receptor beta chains from a single sample sequenced in a study of OX40 agonist ivuxolimab in advanced cancers. Assay: immunoSEQ multiplex PCR; the TCRdb copy retains only in-frame clones and omits some. This repertoire shows fewer than 65,000 clones, 79% found once; its top ten account for approximately 10%. The sequences come from CD4+ or CD8+ T cells sorted from blood, collected in a trial of the OX40 agonist ivuxolimab. Receptors were obtained from an adult with an advanced solid tumor such as melanoma, head and neck, liver or kidney cancer.

The CDR3 DNA reads as TGTGCCATCAGTGCGGGGGGACAGGGGGGCCCGTACCAAGAGACCCAGTACTTC. Protein product: CAISAGGQGGPYQETQYF. The rearrangement links TRBV10-3 to TRBJ2-5; TRBD1 agrees at 11 bases. CDR1 is ENHRY, CDR2 SYGVKD, per germline. CDR3 length: 18 amino acids. Losses at the gene ends were 4 bases for V and 0 bases for J; bases not matched to a gene: 10.

The chain uses TRBV19 and TRBJ2-7; TRBD1 or TRBD2 may be the D gene (6 bases each). The germline V and J ends were trimmed by 6 bases and 2 bases, with 14 bases remaining between them. The germline gives CDR1 LNHDA, CDR2 SQIVND (reference sequence). The CDR3 loop spans 14 amino acids. The CDR3 loop reads CASREGEAAYEQYF. CDR3 bases: TGTGCCAGTAGGGAGGGGGAGGCCGCCTACGAGCAGTACTTC.

This rearrangement joins TRBV6-6 to TRBJ2-7, with 9 nucleotides matching TRBD1. This CDR3 region has 14 residues. With V trimmed by 6 bases and J by 5 bases, 8 bases remained unmatched. Germline lookup yields CDR1 MNHNY and CDR2 SVGAGI (reference sequence). CDR3 nucleotides: TGTGCCAGCAGACGAACCGGGACAGGGAACGAGCAGTACTTC. It codes for CASRRTGTGNEQYF.

This clone appeared a few times. V usage is TRBV27 and J usage is TRBJ1-2, with a tentative D call TRBD1 (6 bases). Trimming took 6 bases from V and 5 from J, leaving 13 bases between them. The germline V gene encodes CDR1 MNHEY and CDR2 SMNVEV (reference sequence). The CDR3 runs to 13 residues. The CDR3 bases are TGTGCCAGCAGCATACAGGGAGGATATGGCTACACCTTC. It yields the protein CASSIQGGYGYTF.

In nucleotides, the CDR3 is TGTGCCAGCAGCTCTAGCTTGGGACTAGCTGGGTACGAGCAGTACTTC. Residues: CASSSSLGLAGYEQYF. The chain joins TRBV7-2 to TRBJ2-7, with 9 positions matching TRBD2. Germline CDR1 and CDR2: SGHTA and FQGNSA. V shed 4 bases, J shed 4 bases, and the junction held 11 bases outside the gene matches. The CDR3 runs to 16 residues.

Remarks on this clone: At one end the junction does not follow the germline gene, possibly because of a read error. V usage is TRBV5-4 and J usage is TRBJ2-1; TRBD2 agrees at 7 bases. Germline-derived CDR1 and CDR2 are SGHNT and YYREEE (reference sequence). CDR3 length: 15 amino acids. The CDR3 bases are TGCGCCAGCAGCCAAGATCCCGGGGGGAGCGATGAGCAGTTCTTC. This codes for CASSQDPGGSDEQFF.

V usage is TRBV28 and J usage is TRBJ2-5; TRBD1 or TRBD2 may be the D gene (5 bases each). Germline lookup yields CDR1 MDHEN and CDR2 SYDVKM. V shed 3 bases and J shed 4 bases, with 15 bases lying between them. This CDR3 has 15 residues. CDR3 nucleotides: TGTGCCAGCAGTTTTGCAAGGACGGGGACAGAGACCCAGTACTTC. The encoded protein is CASSFARTGTETQYF.

As concerns this clone: Other DNA sequences in the same sample also yield this CDR3. The genes are TRBV7-9 and TRBJ2-3; D not certain. Deletions cut 1 base from V and 3 bases from J, with 2 bases between. Germline loops: CDR1 SEHNR, CDR2 FQNEAQ (reference sequence). This CDR3 comprises 12 residues. CDR3 sequence reads: CASSLETDTQYF. DNA of the CDR3: TGTGCCAGCAGCTTAGAGACAGATACGCAGTATTTT. Full variable domain (missing parts from reference TRBV7-9 and TRBJ2-3): DTGVSQNPRHKITKRGQNVTFRCDPISEHNRLYWYRQTLGQGPEFLTYFQNEAQLEKSRLLSDRFSAERPKGSFSTLEIQRTEQGDSAMYLCASSLETDTQYFGPGTRLTVL.

The rearrangement links TRBV6-6 to TRBJ1-5; perhaps TRBD1 as D (6 bases). Germline-derived CDR1 and CDR2 are MNHNY and SVGAGI (reference sequence). The germline V and J ends were trimmed by 4 bases and 3 bases, with 10 bases remaining between them. This CDR3 spans 14 amino acids. CDR3 in amino acids: CASSLTGLNQPQHF. CDR3 DNA: TGTGCCAGCAGTTTGACAGGACTCAATCAGCCCCAGCATTTT.

The CDR3 DNA reads as TGTGCCACCAGCAGAGATTCTCAGCCCCAGCATTTT. Encoded protein: CATSRDSQPQHF. The chain is built from TRBV15 and TRBJ1-5, with unresolved D. V was cut by 0 bases and J by 6 bases, with 3 bases left in between. In germline, CDR1 is LNHNV, CDR2 YYDKDF (reference sequence). The CDR3 contains 12 residues.

The chain couples TRBV14 to TRBJ2-1, with a weak D call TRBD2 (7 bases). CDR3 size: 16 residues. Looked up from germline, CDR1 is SGHDN and CDR2 is FVKESK. Trimming removed 5 bases from V and 3 bases from J, with 17 bases in between. The CDR3 coding sequence is TGTGCCAGCAGCTTGGGGGGCAGCGGGATCTACAATGAGCAGTTCTTC. This sequence encodes CASSLGGSGIYNEQFF.

This chain connects TRBV11-2 to TRBJ2-7; TRBD2 matches at 8 bases. This CDR3 spans 16 amino acids. The germline CDR1 and CDR2 sequences are SGHAT and FQNNGV. Unmatched junction bases numbered 14, after V lost 5 bases and J lost 5 bases. The CDR3 is CASSLSLAGIPHEQYF. The DNA of the CDR3 is TGTGCCAGCAGCCTTTCCCTAGCGGGTATCCCCCACGAGCAGTACTTC.

V gene TRBV13 combines with J gene TRBJ2-2; 10 positions match TRBD2. CDR3 length: 16 residues. The J segment lost 7 bases and the V segment lost 5 bases, leaving 10 bases of the junction unmatched. Germline-derived CDR1 and CDR2 are PRHDT and FYEKMQ (reference sequence). CDR3 sequence: CASSPRAGGPVGELFF. The CDR3 DNA is TGTGCCAGCAGCCCGCGAGCGGGAGGGCCGGTCGGGGAGCTGTTTTTT.

This clone has a single count. V usage is TRBV7-6 and J usage is TRBJ2-2, with a weak D call TRBD2 (5 bases). With 2 bases removed from V and 1 base from J, the gap between germline ends came to 8 bases. The CDR3 length is 15 residues. Germline values: CDR1 SGHVS, CDR2 FNYEAQ. CDR3: CASSLNEGNTGELFF. CDR3 nucleotides: TGTGCCAGCAGCTTAAATGAGGGGAACACCGGGGAGCTGTTTTTT.

This clone was recorded at least ten times. This chain joins TRBV4-3 and TRBJ1-4; D uncertain. Germline V gene sequence: CDR1 LGHNA, CDR2 YSLEER. The CDR3 contains 14 residues. Trimming left V 1 base short and J 8 bases short, with 11 bases between. The CDR3 protein is CASSQGVAEEKLFF. The CDR3 DNA reads TGCGCCAGCAGCCAAGGTGTGGCTGAAGAAAAACTGTTTTTT.

The chain combines TRBV4-3 with TRBJ2-7, with D possibly TRBD1 on 6 matching bases. This CDR3 contains 14 residues. Germline CDR1 is LGHNA and CDR2 is YSLEER. V lost 5 bases and J 7 bases, leaving 18 bases between the germline ends. This CDR3 reads CASSTGHGYYEQYF. CDR3 sequence (DNA): TGCGCCAGCAGCACGGGACACGGATACTATGAGCAGTACTTC.